These 19 T cell receptor beta chains came from one sample sequenced in a study of blood T cell repertoires in COVID-19. Method: immunoSEQ multiplex PCR; TCRdb's copy keeps in-frame clones and lacks some. The sample has 250,000 to 300,000 clones, about 88% seen once. Sequencing input: PBMCs or T cells enriched from blood (not recorded which). These receptor sequences come from a woman aged 45-60 years who had been exposed to COVID-19.

The gene calls are TRBV10-3 and TRBJ1-2; a weak D match, TRBD1 (5 bases). The ends were cut back, 3 bases at V and 7 bases at J, with 15 bases in the middle. Per germline, CDR1 ENHRY and CDR2 SYGVKD. This CDR3 comprises 14 residues. DNA for the CDR3: TGTGCCATCAGTGATAAAGGGGAAAAGGCTGGCTACACCTTC. It yields the protein CAISDKGEKAGYTF.

The chain employs TRBV7-2 and TRBJ1-1; maybe TRBD1 (5 bases). The CDR3 spans 14 residues. Looked up from germline, CDR1 is SGHTA and CDR2 is FQGNSA. Trimming stripped 0 bases from V and 7 bases from J, with 12 bases between. CDR3 loop: CASSLAKWQGEAFF. The CDR3, as DNA: TGTGCCAGCAGCTTAGCGAAGTGGCAGGGTGAAGCTTTCTTT.

The chain is built from TRBV15 and TRBJ1-2; 7 positions agree with TRBD1. The CDR3 consists of 15 residues. The V segment lost 0 bases and the J segment 5 bases; nucleotides outside the gene matches: 6. The germline gives CDR1 LNHNV, CDR2 YYDKDF (reference sequence). Here the CDR3 reads CATSRDLNRGYGYTF. Written as DNA, the CDR3 is TGTGCCACCAGCAGAGATCTAAACAGGGGTTATGGCTACACCTTC.

For this clone: Sequence at one end of the junction differs from germline and may be a read error. The sample holds other DNA sequences that translate to the same CDR3. J is TRBJ2-7 and V is TRBV6-1; maybe TRBD2 (5 bases). The CDR3 contains 14 residues. Germline loops: CDR1 MNHNS, CDR2 SASEGT. The CDR3 nucleotides read TGTGCCAGCAGCGAAGGGCTAGCTGGCTACGAGCAGTACTTC. Its protein product is CASSEGLAGYEQYF.

The chain uses TRBV4-3 and TRBJ1-6, with D perhaps TRBD1 (6 bases). Germline CDR1 and CDR2: LGHNA and YSLEER. The CDR3 is made up of 16 amino acids. V lost 1 base and J lost 10, with 17 bases in between. The CDR3 region is CASSQGLGRGRSPLHF. CDR3 nucleotides: TGCGCCAGCAGCCAAGGACTTGGCAGGGGAAGGTCACCCCTCCACTTT.

The V call is TRBV19, the J call TRBJ2-5; 8 nucleotides line up with TRBD1. Germline assignment: CDR1 LNHDA and CDR2 SQIVND (reference sequence). The CDR3 has 15 residues. The ends lost 10 bases at V and 7 bases at J; junction bases unmatched: 17. CDR3 amino acids: CATKTGGQSRGTQYF. CDR3 DNA: TGTGCCACCAAAACAGGGGGACAGTCCCGGGGGACCCAGTACTTC.

This clone was counted between two and nine times. The rearrangement links TRBV15 to TRBJ1-5; possible D gene TRBD1, 5 bases. The germline CDR1 and CDR2 sequences are LNHNV and YYDKDF (reference sequence). The V end lost 0 bases, the J end lost 6 bases, and 12 bases lay between the germline ends. The CDR3 has 15 amino acids. The CDR3, as DNA: TGTGCCACCAGCAGAGATCAAGGGGTTAGTCAGCCCCAGCATTTT. This codes for CATSRDQGVSQPQHF.

In the case of this clone: The same CDR3 can be traced to other DNA sequences in this sample. The chain couples TRBV28 to TRBJ2-5, with 9 bases lining up with TRBD2. The V gene's germline CDR1 is MDHEN and CDR2 SYDVKM. The CDR3 is 15 residues long. V gave up 1 base and J gave up 4 bases; unmatched junction bases: 4. CDR3 bases: TGTGCCAGCAGTTTATCTGGCGGGGGGGCAGAGACCCAGTACTTC. It is translated as CASSLSGGGAETQYF.

The rearrangement uses TRBV2 and TRBJ1-5; 9 bases are shared with TRBD1. Germline V gene data show CDR1 as SNHLY and CDR2 as FYNNEI. V shed 5 bases, J shed 0 bases, and the junction held 8 bases outside the gene matches. This CDR3 has 17 amino acids. The CDR3 coding sequence is TGTGCCAGCAGTAGACAGGGGGGGGCCTTTAGCAATCAGCCCCAGCATTTT. The encoded protein is CASSRQGGAFSNQPQHF.

The rearrangement joins TRBV30 to TRBJ1-1, with D maybe TRBD1 (6 bases). The germline V gene has CDR1 GTSNPN and CDR2 SVGIG (reference sequence). This CDR3 comprises 12 residues. The ends were cut back, 4 bases at V and 9 bases at J, with 15 bases in the middle. Here the CDR3 reads CAWKAGAGKAFF. DNA for the CDR3: TGTGCCTGGAAAGCGGGGGCAGGGAAAGCTTTCTTT.

The chain combines TRBV7-9 with TRBJ2-5; no firm D call. V dropped 3 bases and J dropped 2 bases, with 7 bases sitting between them. The CDR3 has 13 residues. Germline CDR1 SEHNR, CDR2 FQNEAQ (reference sequence). CDR3 sequence: CASSFNRQETQYF. In DNA, the CDR3 is TGTGCCAGCAGCTTCAACAGACAAGAGACCCAGTACTTC.

The chain employs TRBV2 and TRBJ1-2, with D perhaps TRBD1 (6 bases). The CDR3 length is 15 residues. Germline CDR1 is SNHLY and CDR2 is FYNNEI. With 1 base removed from V and 2 bases from J, the gap between germline ends came to 11 bases. The CDR3 here is CASSEGWGPNYGYTF. Written as DNA, the CDR3 is TGTGCCAGCAGTGAAGGGTGGGGGCCAAACTATGGCTACACCTTC. Supplemented by reference TRBV2 and TRBJ1-2, the full variable domain reads EPEVTQTPSHQVTQMGQEVILRCVPISNHLYFYWYRQILGQKVEFLVSFYNNEISEKSEIFDDQFSVERPDGSNFTLKIRSTKLEDSAMYFCASSEGWGPNYGYTFGSGTRLTVV.

The chain joins TRBV2 to TRBJ2-1, with TRBD1 identical over 8 bases. There are 17 residues in the CDR3. The V and J ends lost 7 bases and 6 bases, in that order; junction bases with no gene match: 17. Germline V gene data show CDR1 as SNHLY and CDR2 as FYNNEI. The CDR3 sequence: CASTPRGGQGLINEQFF. CDR3 DNA sequence: TGTGCCAGCACCCCCCGGGGAGGACAGGGACTGATCAATGAGCAGTTCTTC. Combining the CDR3 with reference TRBV2 and TRBJ2-1 gives the whole variable domain EPEVTQTPSHQVTQMGQEVILRCVPISNHLYFYWYRQILGQKVEFLVSFYNNEISEKSEIFDDQFSVERPDGSNFTLKIRSTKLEDSAMYFCASTPRGGQGLINEQFFGPGTRLTVL.

The chain carries TRBV10-3 and TRBJ1-3, with 7 nucleotides matching TRBD1. V dropped 10 bases and J dropped 1; count of bases not matched to a gene: 10. Germline CDR1 is ENHRY and CDR2 is SYGVKD. This CDR3 has 15 amino acids. Here the CDR3 DNA reads TGTGCCACCTACCCAGGGGGGATGTCTGGAAACACCATATATTTT. This translates into CATYPGGMSGNTIYF.

V usage is TRBV5-4 and J usage is TRBJ1-2; a possible D gene is TRBD1 (5 bases). Trimming cost V 4 bases and J 7 bases, with 8 bases left between them. The length of the CDR3 is 11 residues. Looked up from germline, CDR1 is SGHNT and CDR2 is YYREEE (reference sequence). The CDR3 is CASSLGLGYTF. The DNA for the CDR3 is TGTGCCAGCAGCCTGGGGCTTGGCTACACCTTC.

This clone was counted between two and nine times. The chain is built from TRBV3-1 (or the pseudogene TRBV3-2) and TRBJ2-7, with a weak D call TRBD1 (6 bases). This CDR3 comprises 16 residues. V was clipped by 1 base and J by 7 bases, with 20 bases between them. Germline assignment: CDR1 LGHDT and CDR2 YNNKEL (reference sequence). CDR3 DNA: TGTGCCAGCAGCCAAGGGACAGCCGATCCTTCCGGAGAGCAGTACTTC. Residues: CASSQGTADPSGEQYF.

This chain uses TRBV7-8 with TRBJ2-7; 7 nucleotides agree with TRBD1. The germline gives CDR1 SGHVS, CDR2 FQNEAQ. The CDR3 runs 15 residues. With 6 bases clipped from V and 4 bases from J, the junction kept 12 bases outside the gene matches. The CDR3 loop is CASRKQGSGFYEQYF. The CDR3 nucleotides are TGTGCCAGCAGGAAACAGGGGAGTGGGTTTTACGAGCAGTACTTC.

The chain has TRBV15 and TRBJ2-7; 7 bases agree with TRBD2. The CDR3 loop spans 15 amino acids. Per the germline V gene, CDR1 is LNHNV and CDR2 is YYDKDF (reference sequence). V lost 0 bases to trimming and J lost 5 bases; unmatched junction nucleotides: 7. The CDR3 DNA reads TGTGCCACCAGCAGAGATGCGGGAGAAGGCCACGAGCAGTACTTC. It is translated as CATSRDAGEGHEQYF. The full variable domain, in which reference TRBV15 and TRBJ2-7 provide the parts outside the CDR3, is DAMVIQNPRYQVTQFGKPVTLSCSQTLNHNVMYWYQQKSSQAPKLLFHYYDKDFNNEADTPDNFQSRRPNTSFCFLDIRSPGLGDTAMYLCATSRDAGEGHEQYFGPGTRLTVT.

The genes are TRBV18 and TRBJ2-1; TRBD1 agrees at 9 bases. With 2 bases clipped from V and 6 bases from J, the junction kept 5 bases outside the gene matches. The CDR3 is 15 residues long. The V gene's germline CDR1 is KGHSH and CDR2 LQKENI. In nucleotides, the CDR3 is TGTGCCAGCTCACCAAGCTTGACAGGGGGCAATGAGCAGTTCTTC. Residues: CASSPSLTGGNEQFF.